This section outlines one TCR beta chain sequence together with its context. Its matching antigen is unknown. This sample stems from a study of radiotherapy plus CTLA-4 blockade in lung cancer. For the study at large: Disease control was seen in 31% of patients, objective responses in roughly 17%.

Chemo-refractory metastatic non-small-cell lung cancer patients received focal radiation with ipilimumab CTLA-4 blockade. Here immunoSEQ multiplex PCR was the method, and the copy in TCRdb shows in-frame clones only, minus some. Of approximately 81,000 clones in the sample, around 76% were seen once. General study findings and limits: Some TCR clones had been derived from tumors. These clones expanded in peripheral blood after radiotherapy plus ipilimumab. Response, reportedly, was best predicted by interferon-beta along with early blood T cell clone dynamics.

CDR3 length: 12 residues. In germline, CDR1 is SGHRS, CDR2 YFSETQ. The V and J ends lost 5 bases and 6 bases respectively, with 10 bases between them. Here the sequenced sample was peripheral blood, taken from a patient treated with radiotherapy plus ipilimumab. The chain joins TRBV5-1 to TRBJ2-3; a weak D match, TRBD1 (5 bases). The clonotype was recovered from a human donor with non-small cell lung cancer who had a partial response to radiotherapy plus ipilimumab. Some clones in this sample may be carry-over from other donors' samples. CDR3 DNA sequence: TGCGCCAGCAGGCAGGGATCGGATACGCAGTATTTT. Translated, it gives CASRQGSDTQYF. Supplemented by reference TRBV5-1 and TRBJ2-3, the full variable domain reads KAGVTQTPRYLIKTRGQQVTLSCSPISGHRSVSWYQQTPGQGLQFLFEYFSETQRNKGNFPGRFSGRQFSNSRSEMNVSTLELGDSALYLCASRQGSDTQYFGPGTRLTVL.